One sample yielded the 7 T cell receptor beta chains listed below, sequenced in a study of CD8+ T cells in alopecia areata. Extracted RNA was reverse transcribed into cDNA, the sequencing template. Assay: immunoSEQ multiplex PCR; the TCRdb copy retains only in-frame clones and omits some. The profile shows approximately 180,000 clones, 63% of them singletons. The sequencing here drew on CD4+ T cells sorted from blood, taken at week 0. The receptors derive from a human donor with alopecia areata.

The V call is TRBV30, the J call TRBJ1-2, with D possibly TRBD1 on 5 matching bases. The CDR3 totals 15 residues. Per the germline V gene, CDR1 is GTSNPN and CDR2 is SVGIG (reference sequence). V was clipped by 8 bases and J by 6 bases, with 25 bases between them. CDR3 in amino acids: CAGSYKGLQNHGYTF. The CDR3 nucleotides read TGTGCCGGTAGTTACAAGGGACTTCAAAACCATGGCTACACCTTC. Full variable domain (outside the CDR3, taken from reference TRBV30 and TRBJ1-2): SQTIHQWPATLVQPVGSPLSLECTVEGTSNPNLYWYRQAAGRGLQLLFYSVGIGQISSEVPQNLSASRPQDRQFILSSKKLLLSDSGFYLCAGSYKGLQNHGYTFGSGTRLTVV.

The V gene is TRBV5-6, the J gene TRBJ1-2; D may be TRBD1 (6 bases). V lost 2 bases to trimming and J lost 6 bases, with 11 bases between them. The CDR3 consists of 13 residues. CDR1 and CDR2 from the germline V gene are SGHDT and YYEEEE. CDR3 nucleotides: TGTGCCAGCAGCTTCACAGGGTACGATGGCTACACCTTC. Residues: CASSFTGYDGYTF. The full variable domain, its missing parts supplied by reference TRBV5-6 and TRBJ1-2, is DAGVTQSPTHLIKTRGQQVTLRCSPKSGHDTVSWYQQALGQGPQFIFQYYEEEERQRGNFPDRFSGHQFPNYSSELNVNALLLGDSALYLCASSFTGYDGYTFGSGTRLTVV.

V and J are TRBV23-1 and TRBJ1-5; unclear D gene. TRBV23-1 is identified as an open reading frame with a role that is uncertain. V lost 0 bases and J lost 0, with 6 bases in between. CDR3 length: 15 amino acids. The CDR3 loop reads CASSQSPSSNQPQHF. Written as DNA, the CDR3 is TGCGCCAGCAGTCAATCGCCTAGTAGCAATCAGCCCCAGCATTTT.

This chain links TRBV29-1 with TRBJ2-6; D may be TRBD2 (5 bases). CDR1 and CDR2 from the germline V gene are SQVTM and ANQGSEA. The germline V and J ends were trimmed by 3 bases and 0 bases, with 6 bases remaining between them. The CDR3 is made up of 14 amino acids. The CDR3, as DNA: TGCAGCGTTGAGGGAGCCTCTGGGGCCAACGTCCTGACTTTC. Its translation is CSVEGASGANVLTF.

This clone appeared a few times. The chain employs TRBV30 and TRBJ1-1; 7 positions agree with TRBD1. The ends lost 0 bases at V and 5 bases at J; junction bases unmatched: 12. CDR1 and CDR2 from the germline V gene are GTSNPN and SVGIG (reference sequence). The CDR3 sequence is 16 residues long. The CDR3 DNA sequence: TGTGCCTGGAGTGTACGCGCAGGGGGTCAGGTAACTGAAGCTTTCTTT. It encodes CAWSVRAGGQVTEAFF.

The chain uses TRBV29-1 and TRBJ2-1; D possibly corresponds to TRBD1 (5 bases). The CDR3 contains 14 residues. Per the germline V gene, CDR1 is SQVTM and CDR2 is ANQGSEA. The ends were cut back, 6 bases at V and 5 bases at J, with 17 bases in the middle. CDR3 amino acids: CSVAVQGVNNEQFF. The CDR3 coding sequence is TGCAGCGTGGCGGTCCAGGGTGTTAACAATGAGCAGTTCTTC.

J is TRBJ2-5 and V is TRBV5-1, with TRBD1 matching over 7 bases. CDR1 is SGHRS, CDR2 YFSETQ, per germline. This CDR3 has 14 amino acids. With V trimmed by 3 bases and J by 4 bases, 6 bases remained unmatched. CDR3 protein: CASSWREGAETQYF. The CDR3 region has the DNA TGCGCCAGCAGCTGGCGCGAGGGGGCAGAGACCCAGTACTTC.